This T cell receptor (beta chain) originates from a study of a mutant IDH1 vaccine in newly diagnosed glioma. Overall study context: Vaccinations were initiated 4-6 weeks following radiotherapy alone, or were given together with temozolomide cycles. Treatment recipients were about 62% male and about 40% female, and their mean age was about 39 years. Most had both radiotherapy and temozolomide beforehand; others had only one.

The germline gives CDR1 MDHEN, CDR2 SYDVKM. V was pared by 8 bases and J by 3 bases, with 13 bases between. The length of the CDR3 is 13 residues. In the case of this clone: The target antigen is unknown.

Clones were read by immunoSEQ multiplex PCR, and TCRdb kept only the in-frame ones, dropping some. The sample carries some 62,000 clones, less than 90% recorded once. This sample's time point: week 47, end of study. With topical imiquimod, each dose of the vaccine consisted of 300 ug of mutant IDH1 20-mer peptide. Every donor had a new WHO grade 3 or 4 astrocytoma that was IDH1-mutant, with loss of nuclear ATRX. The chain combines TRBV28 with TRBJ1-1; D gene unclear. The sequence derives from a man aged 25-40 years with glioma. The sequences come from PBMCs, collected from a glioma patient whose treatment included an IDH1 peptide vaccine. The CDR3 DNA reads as TGTGCCAGCGTTCCCTACCTTTACACTGAAGCTTTCTTT. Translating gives CASVPYLYTEAFF.